The rows below give T cell receptor beta chains drawn from one sample of a study of blood T cell repertoires in COVID-19. Produced via immunoSEQ multiplex PCR; TCRdb's table is partial and in-frame only. The sample shows about 150,000 clones, over 80% of them seen only once. Sequencing was carried out using peripheral blood. These receptors were obtained from a woman aged 45 to 65 with acute or convalescent COVID-19. Each CDR3 is given with its conserved first and last residue. The order of the fields is CDR3 DNA, CDR3 protein, J gene, V gene, CDR3 length, D gene, clone size. D genes are given only for firm matches. Where a row states a size, it is once, few, many or the class of an expanded clone; other rows omit it.

CDR3 DNA: TGTGCCAGCAGCGTATCGTGGGGGCATAGCACAGATACGCAGTATTTT; CDR3 protein: CASSVSWGHSTDTQYF; J gene: TRBJ2-3; V gene: TRBV9; CDR3 length: 16; D gene: -; clone size: few
CDR3 DNA: TGTGCCAGCAGGCTAGCTCCCTCCTACAATGAGCAGTTCTTC; CDR3 protein: CASRLAPSYNEQFF; J gene: TRBJ2-1; V gene: TRBV19; CDR3 length: 14; D gene: -; clone size: -
CDR3 DNA: TGCAGCGTTGCCGCGACAGGGATTAGCAATCAGCCCCAGCATTTT; CDR3 protein: CSVAATGISNQPQHF; J gene: TRBJ1-5; V gene: TRBV29-1; CDR3 length: 15; D gene: TRBD1; clone size: -
CDR3 DNA: TGCGCCAGCAGCTTGACGGTGGTAATTTCTGGGGCCAACGTCCTGACTTTC; CDR3 protein: CASSLTVVISGANVLTF; J gene: TRBJ2-6; V gene: TRBV5-1; CDR3 length: 17; D gene: -; clone size: -
CDR3 DNA: TGTGCCAGCAGGAAGGAGGGCCGGGGTAGTTCCTACGAGCAGTACTTC; CDR3 protein: CASRKEGRGSSYEQYF; J gene: TRBJ2-7; V gene: TRBV7-9; CDR3 length: 16; D gene: -; clone size: -
CDR3 DNA: TGTGCCAGCAGCCCCGGACTAGCGGGGAACCGGGAGACCCAGTACTTC; CDR3 protein: CASSPGLAGNRETQYF; J gene: TRBJ2-5; V gene: TRBV7-3; CDR3 length: 16; D gene: TRBD2; clone size: -
CDR3 DNA: TGTGCCAGCAGCTGGACAGGGAGCGGCAATCAGCCCCAGCATTTT; CDR3 protein: CASSWTGSGNQPQHF; J gene: TRBJ1-5; V gene: TRBV27; CDR3 length: 15; D gene: TRBD1; clone size: once
CDR3 DNA: TGTGCCACGAAGAGGGAAGCGGGCAAGGCCGCCTACACAGATACGCAGTATTTT; CDR3 protein: CATKREAGKAAYTDTQYF; J gene: TRBJ2-3; V gene: TRBV10-3; CDR3 length: 18; D gene: -; clone size: -
CDR3 DNA: TGTGCCAGCAGCGAATATCCGGGACAGGAGTACGAGCAGTACTTC; CDR3 protein: CASSEYPGQEYEQYF; J gene: TRBJ2-7; V gene: TRBV9; CDR3 length: 15; D gene: TRBD1; clone size: -
CDR3 DNA: TGTGCCAGCAGTGACTGGGGGGCCCAGTACTTC; CDR3 protein: CASSDWGAQYF; J gene: TRBJ2-5; V gene: TRBV27; CDR3 length: 11; D gene: -; clone size: -
CDR3 DNA: TGTGCCAGCAGCCTCAGGGGCGAGCAGTACTTC; CDR3 protein: CASSLRGEQYF; J gene: TRBJ2-7; V gene: TRBV27; CDR3 length: 11; D gene: -; clone size: -
CDR3 DNA: TGTGCCAGCAGTGTCCAGGGCAGCTCCTACGAGCAGTACTTC; CDR3 protein: CASSVQGSSYEQYF; J gene: TRBJ2-7; V gene: TRBV2; CDR3 length: 14; D gene: -; clone size: -
CDR3 DNA: TGTGCCAGCAGCTTAGCCCTGGGAACGGCAGCGGGAGGCTACAATGAGCAGTTCTTC; CDR3 protein: CASSLALGTAAGGYNEQFF; J gene: TRBJ2-1; V gene: TRBV7-7; CDR3 length: 19; D gene: TRBD2; clone size: -
CDR3 DNA: TGTGCCAGTAGTATAGGATCCAGGGCGGCCCAGCATTTT; CDR3 protein: CASSIGSRAAQHF; J gene: TRBJ1-5; V gene: TRBV19; CDR3 length: 13; D gene: -; clone size: -
CDR3 DNA: TGTGCCAGCAGCAAAAACAGGCAGACTGAAGCTTTCTTT; CDR3 protein: CASSKNRQTEAFF; J gene: TRBJ1-1; V gene: TRBV21-1; CDR3 length: 13; D gene: -; clone size: few
CDR3 DNA: TGCGCCAGCAGCCTCGACTCCGGGGCCTATAATTCACCCCTCCACTTT; CDR3 protein: CASSLDSGAYNSPLHF; J gene: TRBJ1-6; V gene: TRBV5-1; CDR3 length: 16; D gene: -; clone size: -
CDR3 DNA: TGTGCCAGCAGCGCGGAGGTAGGGCCTGAGGGAGCTTTCTTT; CDR3 protein: CASSAEVGPEGAFF; J gene: TRBJ1-1; V gene: TRBV9; CDR3 length: 14; D gene: -; clone size: -
CDR3 DNA: TGTGCCAGCAGACACTATCAGGGGGCTGCCTACAATGAGCAGTTCTTC; CDR3 protein: CASRHYQGAAYNEQFF; J gene: TRBJ2-1; V gene: TRBV27; CDR3 length: 16; D gene: TRBD1; clone size: once
CDR3 DNA: TGTGCCACCAGTGACCTAGGGACAGGGTGGGGAGATACGCAGTATTTT; CDR3 protein: CATSDLGTGWGDTQYF; J gene: TRBJ2-3; V gene: TRBV24-1; CDR3 length: 16; D gene: TRBD1; clone size: -
CDR3 DNA: TGTGCCAGTAGTATCGGGACAGGGGGCCCTACCGACACCGGGGAGCTGTTTTTT; CDR3 protein: CASSIGTGGPTDTGELFF; J gene: TRBJ2-2; V gene: TRBV19; CDR3 length: 18; D gene: TRBD1; clone size: -
CDR3 DNA: TGTGCCAGCAGTCAGGGGACAGGGGGCCCAGATACGCAGTATTTT; CDR3 protein: CASSQGTGGPDTQYF; J gene: TRBJ2-3; V gene: TRBV3-1/TRBV3-2; CDR3 length: 15; D gene: TRBD1; clone size: -
CDR3 DNA: TGCAGCGTTGTACGACAGGGCTACGAGCAGTACTTC; CDR3 protein: CSVVRQGYEQYF; J gene: TRBJ2-7; V gene: TRBV29-1; CDR3 length: 12; D gene: TRBD1; clone size: -
CDR3 DNA: TGTGCCAGCAGCTTAGCAGGCGCGAACACCGGGGAGCTGTTTTTT; CDR3 protein: CASSLAGANTGELFF; J gene: TRBJ2-2; V gene: TRBV7-3; CDR3 length: 15; D gene: -; clone size: once
CDR3 DNA: TGCAGCGTTGAGACGCCCGGACAGGGGGCACGGGGCACTGAAGCTTTCTTT; CDR3 protein: CSVETPGQGARGTEAFF; J gene: TRBJ1-1; V gene: TRBV29-1; CDR3 length: 17; D gene: TRBD1; clone size: -
CDR3 DNA: TGTGCCAGCAGTTTATACCATGTAGACACTGAAGCTTTCTTT; CDR3 protein: CASSLYHVDTEAFF; J gene: TRBJ1-1; V gene: TRBV6-5; CDR3 length: 14; D gene: -; clone size: few
CDR3 DNA: TGTGCCAGCAGCGCGCACCTGACTGGGTCTGGAAACACCATATATTTT; CDR3 protein: CASSAHLTGSGNTIYF; J gene: TRBJ1-3; V gene: TRBV7-2; CDR3 length: 16; D gene: -; clone size: -
CDR3 DNA: TGTGCCAGCAGCCAAGAGAGAACAGGGGGCGACACTGAAGCTTTCTTT; CDR3 protein: CASSQERTGGDTEAFF; J gene: TRBJ1-1; V gene: TRBV3-1/TRBV3-2; CDR3 length: 16; D gene: TRBD1; clone size: -
CDR3 DNA: TGTGCCAGCAAGTTAGGAGCGGGGGAATACACAGATACGCAGTATTTT; CDR3 protein: CASKLGAGEYTDTQYF; J gene: TRBJ2-3; V gene: TRBV3-1/TRBV3-2; CDR3 length: 16; D gene: TRBD2; clone size: -
CDR3 DNA: TGCGCCAGCAGTCAAGATATCCTCGGCACAGATACGCAGTATTTT; CDR3 protein: CASSQDILGTDTQYF; J gene: TRBJ2-3; V gene: TRBV4-1; CDR3 length: 15; D gene: -; clone size: -
CDR3 DNA: TGTGCCAGCAGCCCTTCTGACAGGGGGAGGTCAGATACGCAGTATTTT; CDR3 protein: CASSPSDRGRSDTQYF; J gene: TRBJ2-3; V gene: TRBV11-3; CDR3 length: 16; D gene: TRBD1; clone size: -
CDR3 DNA: TGCAGTGCTACTAGCGCAGATACGCAGTATTTT; CDR3 protein: CSATSADTQYF; J gene: TRBJ2-3; V gene: TRBV20-1; CDR3 length: 11; D gene: -; clone size: -
CDR3 DNA: TGTGCCAGCACCGGGACTAGCGGGAGAACGGGGGAGACCCAGTACTTC; CDR3 protein: CASTGTSGRTGETQYF; J gene: TRBJ2-5; V gene: TRBV2; CDR3 length: 16; D gene: TRBD2; clone size: -
CDR3 DNA: TGTGCCAGCAGTTACCCGCCGCGCGAGCAGTACTTC; CDR3 protein: CASSYPPREQYF; J gene: TRBJ2-7; V gene: TRBV6-2/TRBV6-3; CDR3 length: 12; D gene: -; clone size: few
CDR3 DNA: TGCGCCAGCAGCTTGGAACGAGCGGTTCCCTACGAGCAGTACTTC; CDR3 protein: CASSLERAVPYEQYF; J gene: TRBJ2-7; V gene: TRBV5-1; CDR3 length: 15; D gene: -; clone size: -
CDR3 DNA: TGTGCCAGTAGTGGGTACAGGGCTCGCAATGAGCAGTTCTTC; CDR3 protein: CASSGYRARNEQFF; J gene: TRBJ2-1; V gene: TRBV19; CDR3 length: 14; D gene: -; clone size: -
CDR3 DNA: TGCGCCAGCAGCTTGGAACTAGCGGGAGCGGCCGGGGAGCTGTTTTTT; CDR3 protein: CASSLELAGAAGELFF; J gene: TRBJ2-2; V gene: TRBV5-1; CDR3 length: 16; D gene: TRBD2; clone size: -
CDR3 DNA: TGTGCCAGCAGCTTAGTACAGGGGCGGGAGGTATCTGGGGCCAACGTCCTGACTTTC; CDR3 protein: CASSLVQGREVSGANVLTF; J gene: TRBJ2-6; V gene: TRBV7-8; CDR3 length: 19; D gene: -; clone size: -
CDR3 DNA: TGTGCCAGCAGTTTATCGTACGGGGGAGGAAGTCAGCCCCAGCATTTT; CDR3 protein: CASSLSYGGGSQPQHF; J gene: TRBJ1-5; V gene: TRBV28; CDR3 length: 16; D gene: -; clone size: -
CDR3 DNA: TGTGCCACCAGTGACTATAGGACAGGGGCTGGAAACACCATATATTTT; CDR3 protein: CATSDYRTGAGNTIYF; J gene: TRBJ1-3; V gene: TRBV24-1; CDR3 length: 16; D gene: TRBD1; clone size: -
CDR3 DNA: TGTGCCAGCAGCTCGGCGGGAGATCAGCCCCAGCATTTT; CDR3 protein: CASSSAGDQPQHF; J gene: TRBJ1-5; V gene: TRBV7-3; CDR3 length: 13; D gene: -; clone size: once
CDR3 DNA: TGTGCCAGCAGCTCCCTGGGGACAGTTAATGAAAAACTGTTTTTT; CDR3 protein: CASSSLGTVNEKLFF; J gene: TRBJ1-4; V gene: TRBV7-2; CDR3 length: 15; D gene: TRBD1; clone size: -
CDR3 DNA: TGTGCCAGCAGCCTGGGACAGGGCAACTATGGCTACACCTTC; CDR3 protein: CASSLGQGNYGYTF; J gene: TRBJ1-2; V gene: TRBV3-1/TRBV3-2; CDR3 length: 14; D gene: TRBD1; clone size: -
CDR3 DNA: TGTGCCAGCAGCACCCGACTAGCGGGAGATACCGAGCAGTACTTC; CDR3 protein: CASSTRLAGDTEQYF; J gene: TRBJ2-7; V gene: TRBV14; CDR3 length: 15; D gene: TRBD2; clone size: -
CDR3 DNA: TGCAGCGTTGAAGACGGGTGGCGTTATGGCTACACCTTC; CDR3 protein: CSVEDGWRYGYTF; J gene: TRBJ1-2; V gene: TRBV29-1; CDR3 length: 13; D gene: -; clone size: once
CDR3 DNA: TGTGCCAGCAGTGGGGACAGTTATTACACTGAAGCTTTCTTT; CDR3 protein: CASSGDSYYTEAFF; J gene: TRBJ1-1; V gene: TRBV2; CDR3 length: 14; D gene: TRBD1; clone size: -
CDR3 DNA: TGCGCCAGCAGTGATCTTAGGGGAACAGATACGCAGTATTTT; CDR3 protein: CASSDLRGTDTQYF; J gene: TRBJ2-3; V gene: TRBV10-1; CDR3 length: 14; D gene: -; clone size: once